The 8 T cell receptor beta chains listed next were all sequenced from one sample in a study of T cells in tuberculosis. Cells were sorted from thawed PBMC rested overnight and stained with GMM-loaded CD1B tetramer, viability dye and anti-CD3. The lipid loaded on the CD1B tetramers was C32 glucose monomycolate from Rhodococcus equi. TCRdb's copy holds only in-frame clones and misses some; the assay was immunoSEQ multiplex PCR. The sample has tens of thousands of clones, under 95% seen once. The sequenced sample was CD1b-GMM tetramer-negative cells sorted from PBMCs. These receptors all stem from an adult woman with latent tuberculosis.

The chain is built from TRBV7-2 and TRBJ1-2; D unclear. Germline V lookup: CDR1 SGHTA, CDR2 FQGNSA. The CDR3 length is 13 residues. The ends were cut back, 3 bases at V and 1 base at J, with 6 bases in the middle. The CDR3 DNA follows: TGTGCCAGCAGCTTGAGCGATAACTATGGCTACACCTTC. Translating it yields CASSLSDNYGYTF.

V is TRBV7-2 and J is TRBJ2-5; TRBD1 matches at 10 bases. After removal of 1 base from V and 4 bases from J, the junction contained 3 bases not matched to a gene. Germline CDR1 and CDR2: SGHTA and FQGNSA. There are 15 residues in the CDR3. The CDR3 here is CASSLEGTGVETQYF. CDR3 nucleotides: TGTGCCAGCAGCTTAGAGGGGACAGGGGTAGAGACCCAGTACTTC.

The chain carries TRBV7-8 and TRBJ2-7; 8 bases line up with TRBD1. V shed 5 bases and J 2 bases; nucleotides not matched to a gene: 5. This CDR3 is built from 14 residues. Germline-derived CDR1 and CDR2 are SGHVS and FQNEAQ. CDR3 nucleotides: TGTGCCAGCAGCCACAGGGGGAGGACCTACGAGCAGTACTTC. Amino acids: CASSHRGRTYEQYF.

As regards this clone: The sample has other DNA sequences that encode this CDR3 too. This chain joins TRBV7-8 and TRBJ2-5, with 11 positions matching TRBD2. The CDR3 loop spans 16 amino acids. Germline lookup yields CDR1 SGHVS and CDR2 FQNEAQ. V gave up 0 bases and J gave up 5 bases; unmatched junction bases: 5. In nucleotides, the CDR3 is TGTGCCAGCAGCTTAGCTAGCGGGGGGGCAGGGGAGACCCAGTACTTC. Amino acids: CASSLASGGAGETQYF.

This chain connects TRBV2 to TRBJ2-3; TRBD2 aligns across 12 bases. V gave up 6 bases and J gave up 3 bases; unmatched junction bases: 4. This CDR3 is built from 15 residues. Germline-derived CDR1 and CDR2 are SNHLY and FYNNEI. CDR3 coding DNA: TGTGCCAGCAGGAAGACTAGCGGGGGAACAGATACGCAGTATTTT. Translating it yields CASRKTSGGTDTQYF.

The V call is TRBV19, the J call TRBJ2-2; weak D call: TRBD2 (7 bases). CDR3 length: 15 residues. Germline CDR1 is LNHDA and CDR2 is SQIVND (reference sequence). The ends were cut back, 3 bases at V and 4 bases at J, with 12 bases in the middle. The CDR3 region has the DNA TGTGCCAGTAGTATTGGGGGGGCCGGCACCGGGGAGCTGTTTTTT. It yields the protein CASSIGGAGTGELFF.

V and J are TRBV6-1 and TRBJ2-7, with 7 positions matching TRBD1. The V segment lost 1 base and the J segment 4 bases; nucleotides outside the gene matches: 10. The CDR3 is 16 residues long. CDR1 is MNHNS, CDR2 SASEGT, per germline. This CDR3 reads CASSEGVTGVYYEQYV. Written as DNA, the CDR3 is TGTGCCAGCAGTGAAGGGGTAACAGGGGTTTATTACGAGCAGTACGTC.

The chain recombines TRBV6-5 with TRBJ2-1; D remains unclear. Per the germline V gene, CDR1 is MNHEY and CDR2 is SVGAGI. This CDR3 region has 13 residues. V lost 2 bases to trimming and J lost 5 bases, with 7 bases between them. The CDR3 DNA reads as TGTGCCAGCAGTTACCCGGGTCACAATGAGCAGTTCTTC. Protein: CASSYPGHNEQFF.